The 12 T cell receptor beta chains below come from one sample, sequenced in a study of PD-L1 blockade in urothelial cancer. Time point of the sample: peripheral blood 6 weeks after treatment start. The repertoire was sequenced with immunoSEQ multiplex PCR; TCRdb's copy has only in-frame clones and lacks some. Of some 75,000 clones listed, about 91% were seen once; the top ten hold 0.87%. Sequences were derived from PBMCs, sampled around atezolizumab (anti-PD-L1) treatment. The receptors stem from a woman of 80 years or more with urothelial cancer.

This clone was observed once. The chain recombines TRBV13 with TRBJ1-2; 9 nucleotides align to TRBD1. The CDR3 is 16 amino acids. Germline V gives CDR1 PRHDT, CDR2 FYEKMQ (reference sequence). The trim removed 2 bases at V and 0 bases at J, leaving 4 bases unmatched. The CDR3, as DNA: TGTGCCAGCAGCTTACCGGGACAGGGCACTAACTATGGCTACACCTTC. It translates to CASSLPGQGTNYGYTF.

The chain employs TRBV19 and TRBJ1-2, with 8 bases lining up with TRBD1. The CDR3 runs 15 residues. V gave up 7 bases and J gave up 7 bases; unmatched junction bases: 14. The germline CDR1 and CDR2 sequences are LNHDA and SQIVND (reference sequence). The CDR3 sequence is CASTPPGQGVSGYTF. The CDR3 region has the DNA TGTGCCAGTACCCCCCCCGGACAGGGAGTAAGTGGCTACACCTTC.

The J gene is TRBJ1-3, the V gene TRBV6-1; no definite D call. CDR1 MNHNS and CDR2 SASEGT come from the germline V gene. The CDR3 runs 13 residues. Trimming removed 1 base from V and 9 bases from J, with 10 bases in between. The CDR3 is CASSEEIASTIYF. Here the CDR3 DNA reads TGTGCCAGCAGTGAAGAGATTGCCAGCACCATATATTTT.

The chain joins TRBV10-1 to TRBJ2-1; 9 bases match TRBD2. The CDR3 covers 14 residues. With 1 base clipped from V and 9 bases from J, the junction kept 4 bases outside the gene matches. CDR1 is WNHNN and CDR2 is SYGVQD in the germline V gene (reference sequence). DNA for the CDR3: TGCGCCAGCAGTGAGTTGGCGGGAGGGGGTGAGCAGTTCTTC. Amino acid sequence: CASSELAGGGEQFF.

This chain uses TRBV21-1 with TRBJ2-3; the D call in the table, TRBD1, was not verified against the DNA. TRBV21-1 corresponds to a pseudogene. CDR3 length: 12 amino acids. The CDR3 sequence is CASSNNTDTQYF. The CDR3 nucleotides are TGTGCCAGCAGCAACAACACAGATACGCAGTATTTT.

V usage is TRBV6-1 and J usage is TRBJ2-3; possibly TRBD1 for D (6 bases). CDR3 length: 14 residues. V shed 3 bases and J shed 3 bases, with 10 bases lying between them. Germline CDR1 reads MNHNS; CDR2 reads SASEGT. The CDR3 sequence: CASSDQGRTDTQYF. Here the CDR3 DNA reads TGTGCCAGCAGTGACCAGGGGCGTACAGATACGCAGTATTTT.

This clone was observed a handful of times. The gene calls are TRBV5-4 and TRBJ2-7; D is possibly TRBD2 (6 bases). V was trimmed by 4 bases and J by 0 bases, leaving 11 bases between them. This CDR3 is 14 amino acids long. CDR1 and CDR2 from the germline V gene are SGHNT and YYREEE (reference sequence). The CDR3 DNA reads TGTGCCAGCAGCACGGGACTTAGCTCCTACGAGCAGTACTTC. Its protein product is CASSTGLSSYEQYF.

This chain links TRBV9 with TRBJ2-7; 8 bases agree with TRBD1. The ends lost 5 bases at V and 1 base at J; junction bases unmatched: 8. CDR3 length equals 15 residues. Germline loops: CDR1 SGDLS, CDR2 YYNGEE. In nucleotides, the CDR3 is TGTGCCAGCAGTTTATCGGACAGGGCTTCCTACGAGCAGTACTTC. Translation: CASSLSDRASYEQYF.

The rearrangement joins TRBV27 to TRBJ2-3; maybe TRBD2 (6 bases). This CDR3 is built from 15 residues. With 7 bases removed from V and 0 bases from J, the gap between germline ends came to 14 bases. From germline, CDR1 is MNHEY and CDR2 SMNVEV (reference sequence). The CDR3 protein is CASTPLASSTDTQYF. The DNA for the CDR3 is TGTGCCAGCACGCCGCTAGCGAGTAGCACAGATACGCAGTATTTT.

The gene calls are TRBV9 and TRBJ1-2; D uncertain. Looked up from germline, CDR1 is SGDLS and CDR2 is YYNGEE. V dropped 0 bases and J dropped 4 bases, with 10 bases sitting between them. The CDR3 runs to 14 residues. Here the CDR3 DNA reads TGTGCCAGCAGCGTAGGGGCAGCCACCTATGGCTACACCTTC. Protein: CASSVGAATYGYTF.

The rearrangement uses TRBV7-9 and TRBJ2-7; no reliable D call. CDR3 size: 14 residues. Trimming removed 2 bases at V and 0 bases at J, with 8 bases between. Germline V gene sequence: CDR1 SEHNR, CDR2 FQNEAQ (reference sequence). The CDR3 sequence: CASSLMRSSYEQYF. The CDR3 DNA reads TGTGCCAGCAGCTTAATGCGGTCCTCCTACGAGCAGTACTTC.

The V and J genes are TRBV6-5 and TRBJ1-4, with D uncertain. Germline-derived CDR1 and CDR2 are MNHEY and SVGAGI. V lost 2 bases to trimming and J lost 0 bases, with 4 bases between them. This CDR3 region has 14 residues. The CDR3 DNA follows: TGTGCCAGCAGTTACGAGCCAACTAATGAAAAACTGTTTTTT. This codes for CASSYEPTNEKLFF.